This entry lists 17 T cell receptor beta chains sequenced from one sample in a study of CD8+ T cells in alopecia areata. Lesional scalp tissue (obtained by punch biopsy) and peripheral blood were collected from alopecia areata patients. RNA, once extracted, was reverse transcribed into cDNA for use as the sequencing template. Method: immunoSEQ multiplex PCR; TCRdb's copy keeps in-frame clones and lacks some. Among under 15,000 clones listed, around 60% were seen once. The specimen was skin. The receptors were sampled from a human donor with alopecia areata.

V and J are TRBV7-2 and TRBJ2-5, with D possibly matching TRBD2 (6 bases). CDR1 SGHTA and CDR2 FQGNSA come from the germline V gene. This CDR3 has 16 amino acids. V lost 1 base and J 5 bases, leaving 17 bases between the germline ends. CDR3 coding DNA: TGTGCCAGCAGCTTAGGGGTGAGGACGGAGGGGGAGACCCAGTACTTC. It is translated as CASSLGVRTEGETQYF.

In its sample, this clone is medium-sized. The V call is TRBV7-6, the J call TRBJ2-1, with D uncertain. CDR1 is SGHVS and CDR2 is FNYEAQ in the germline V gene. The V and J ends lost 5 bases and 9 bases respectively, with 14 bases between them. The CDR3 contains 13 residues. CDR3 amino acids: CASSPPDKGEQFF. The DNA for the CDR3 is TGTGCCAGCAGCCCCCCCGATAAGGGTGAGCAGTTCTTC.

CDR3 sequence (DNA): TGTGCCAGCAGTCTTCTCTGGAGTGGGGCTGGAAACACCATATATTTT. Translation gives CASSLLWSGAGNTIYF. This chain connects TRBV28 to TRBJ1-3, with no clear D. V lost 5 bases to trimming and J lost 2 bases, with 16 bases between them. This CDR3 spans 16 amino acids. Germline V gives CDR1 MDHEN, CDR2 SYDVKM.

The V call is TRBV28, the J call TRBJ2-6; D could derive from TRBD1 or TRBD2 (5 bases each). V lost 6 bases and J 0 bases, leaving 18 bases between the germline ends. The CDR3 loop spans 18 amino acids. Germline V gives CDR1 MDHEN, CDR2 SYDVKM. The CDR3 bases are TGTGCCAGCAGACCCCAATCGGGACGGCTCTCTGGGGCCAACGTCCTGACTTTC. Translation: CASRPQSGRLSGANVLTF.

The chain combines TRBV4-1 with TRBJ2-2, with 13 nucleotides matching TRBD2. Germline lookup yields CDR1 MGHRA and CDR2 YSYEKL. V shed 4 bases, J shed 6 bases, and the junction held 2 bases outside the gene matches. There are 15 residues in the CDR3. CDR3 amino acids: CASSPGLAGPGELFF. CDR3 DNA: TGCGCCAGCAGCCCGGGACTAGCGGGACCCGGGGAGCTGTTTTTT.

In its sample, this clone was seen a few times. The chain employs TRBV7-3 and TRBJ2-1; TRBD2 is a possible D gene (6 bases). The CDR3 spans 15 residues. The V end lost 1 base, the J end lost 0 bases, and 7 bases lay between the germline ends. The germline V gene encodes CDR1 SGHTA and CDR2 FQGTGA. In nucleotides, the CDR3 is TGTGCCAGCAGCTTAAGCGGGAACTCCTACAATGAGCAGTTCTTC. It translates to CASSLSGNSYNEQFF.

This rearrangement joins TRBV19 to TRBJ1-1; TRBD1 aligns across 10 bases. This CDR3 region has 15 residues. The germline V gene encodes CDR1 LNHDA and CDR2 SQIVND (reference sequence). V shed 7 bases, J shed 4 bases, and the junction held 9 bases outside the gene matches. In DNA, the CDR3 is TGTGCCAGTACACGGACAGGGGGAAGCGGCACTGAAGCTTTCTTT. Its translation: CASTRTGGSGTEAFF.

The rearrangement links TRBV28 to TRBJ1-5; D remains unclear. The CDR3 length is 12 residues. Trimming took off 4 bases at V and 3 bases at J, with 4 bases between the two ends. The germline V gene encodes CDR1 MDHEN and CDR2 SYDVKM. The CDR3 region is CASSSTNQPQHF. The CDR3, as DNA: TGTGCCAGCAGTTCCACCAATCAGCCCCAGCATTTT.

The V gene is TRBV4-2, the J gene TRBJ2-2, with D perhaps being TRBD1 or TRBD2 (5 bases each). Trimming removed 0 bases from V and 1 base from J, with 15 bases in between. Germline lookup yields CDR1 LGHNA and CDR2 YNFKEQ. This CDR3 region has 18 residues. The CDR3 loop reads CASSQEDAVGENTGELFF. The DNA for the CDR3 is TGTGCCAGCAGCCAAGAGGACGCAGTGGGGGAGAACACCGGGGAGCTGTTTTTT.

The rearrangement joins TRBV4-3 to TRBJ2-1; 8 nucleotides match TRBD2. CDR3 size: 19 residues. Germline loops: CDR1 LGHNA, CDR2 YSLEER. V gave up 3 bases and J gave up 5 bases; unmatched junction bases: 18. The DNA of the CDR3 is TGCGCCAGCAGCCAGGGAACTAGCGGACCTGTATTCTTTAACAATGAGCAGTTCTTC. Its protein is CASSQGTSGPVFFNNEQFF.

By share, this clone counts as medium-sized. The V and J genes are TRBV7-2 and TRBJ2-7; 10 bases are shared with TRBD2. Germline CDR1 reads SGHTA; CDR2 reads FQGNSA. V was pared by 4 bases and J by 5 bases, with 11 bases of the junction left unmatched. This CDR3 contains 16 residues. CDR3 coding DNA: TGTGCCAGCAGCTATAAGCGGGAGGGCCCTCGGAACGAGCAGTACTTC. Amino acid sequence: CASSYKREGPRNEQYF.

V is TRBV7-9 and J is TRBJ2-1; tentative D call: TRBD2 (6 bases). V was trimmed by 4 bases and J by 9 bases, leaving 10 bases between them. Per germline, CDR1 SEHNR and CDR2 FQNEAQ (reference sequence). CDR3 length: 12 residues. The CDR3 spells CASSSGVGEQFF. The CDR3 DNA is TGTGCCAGCAGCTCGGGGGTTGGTGAGCAGTTCTTC. The whole variable domain, remainder taken from reference TRBV7-9 and TRBJ2-1, is DTGVSQNPRHKITKRGQNVTFRCDPISEHNRLYWYRQTLGQGPEFLTYFQNEAQLEKSRLLSDRFSAERPKGSFSTLEIQRTEQGDSAMYLCASSSGVGEQFFGPGTRLTVL.

The V and J genes are TRBV4-1 and TRBJ2-2, with 13 bases fitting TRBD2. The trim removed 1 base at V and 6 bases at J, leaving 5 bases unmatched. Germline CDR1 and CDR2: MGHRA and YSYEKL. The CDR3 extends over 17 amino acids. CDR3 coding DNA: TGCGCCAGCAGCCAAGCCACTAGCGGGAGGGCCCCCGGGGAGCTGTTTTTT. It specifies CASSQATSGRAPGELFF.

This chain uses TRBV6-1 with TRBJ1-5; D perhaps matches TRBD1 (6 bases). The CDR3 is 15 residues long. The germline V and J ends were trimmed by 0 bases and 6 bases, with 12 bases remaining between them. Germline V CDR1 and CDR2: MNHNS, SASEGT. CDR3 sequence reads: CASSEARQVLQPQHF. The CDR3 nucleotides are TGTGCCAGCAGTGAAGCACGACAGGTTCTTCAGCCCCAGCATTTT.

V and J are TRBV7-2 and TRBJ2-1; 7 bases line up with TRBD1. Per the germline V gene, CDR1 is SGHTA and CDR2 is FQGNSA. The V gene end was trimmed by 1 base and the J gene end by 8 bases; junction bases not matched to a gene: 8. The CDR3 spans 15 residues. The DNA of the CDR3 is TGTGCCAGCAGCTTAGACCGACAGGGTTTCTATGAGCAGTTCTTC. Its protein product is CASSLDRQGFYEQFF.

The rearrangement uses TRBV30 and TRBJ2-7, with D unresolved. The CDR3 consists of 13 residues. CDR1 GTSNPN and CDR2 SVGIG come from the germline V gene (reference sequence). Trimming left V 0 bases short and J 3 bases short, with 9 bases between. In DNA form, the CDR3 reads TGTGCCTGGAGTGTTTCCCACTACTACGAGCAGTACTTC. Translated, it gives CAWSVSHYYEQYF.

This chain links TRBV30 with TRBJ1-2; perhaps TRBD1 as D (5 bases). V was shortened by 8 bases and J by 0 bases, with 16 bases between the two germline ends. The germline V gene encodes CDR1 GTSNPN and CDR2 SVGIG (reference sequence). This CDR3 region has 14 residues. CDR3 loop: CAAYGATTNYGYTF. In DNA form, the CDR3 reads TGTGCCGCCTACGGGGCAACAACTAACTATGGCTACACCTTC.